The rows below give T cell receptor beta chains drawn from one sample of a study of T cells in Graves' hyperthyroidism and ophthalmopathy. From the multiplex PCR reads, TCRdb called clonotypes with MiXCR, one entry per CDR3 protein. The repertoire holds some 570,000 distinct CDR3 sequences, with approximately 14% as singletons. Sequencing was carried out using blood. The receptor set was obtained from a woman aged 18-30 years with Graves' ophthalmopathy. CDR3s include the opening cysteine and the closing phenylalanine or tryptophan. D genes are given only for firm matches. Rows may omit the clone size; those that give it use once, few, many or a size class.

>.|TRBJ2-7|TRBV20-1|.
CSARVPEKSSYEQYF
TGCAGTGCTAGAGTCCCCGAGAAGAGCTCCTACGAGCAGTACTTC
>.|TRBJ2-7|TRBV12-3/TRBV12-4|.
CASSDPGDEQYF
TGTGCCAGCAGCGATCCCGGGGACGAGCAGTACTTC
>.|TRBJ1-4|TRBV7-9|.
CASSLETREKLFF
TGTGCCAGCAGCTTAGAAACGAGGGAAAAACTGTTTTTT
>.|TRBJ2-5|TRBV18|TRBD2
CASSLLAGVSQETQYF
TGTGCCAGCTCCCTCCTAGCGGGAGTCAGCCAAGAGACCCAGTACTTC
>few|TRBJ2-3|TRBV6-5|TRBD1
CASSYVQGASDTQYF
TGTGCCAGCAGTTACGTGCAGGGGGCTTCAGATACGCAGTATTTT
>many|TRBJ1-2|TRBV7-9|TRBD1
CASSLAGTAYGYTF
TGTGCCAGCAGCTTAGCCGGGACAGCTTATGGCTACACCTTC
>.|TRBJ2-7|TRBV5-5|.
CASSLWGRGYEQYF
TGTGCCAGCAGCTTGTGGGGACGGGGTTACGAGCAGTACTTC
>many|TRBJ1-2|TRBV28|TRBD1
CASSFLGTDSYGYTF
TGTGCCAGCAGTTTCCTAGGGACAGATTCCTATGGCTACACCTTC
>.|TRBJ2-2|TRBV27|TRBD2
CASSLILIAGGTGELFF
TGTGCCAGCAGTTTGATTTTGATAGCGGGAGGAACCGGGGAGCTGTTTTTT
>many|TRBJ2-5|TRBV28|TRBD2
CASSPRGGLNPETQYF
TGTGCCAGCAGTCCCCGGGGGGGGCTTAATCCGGAGACCCAGTACTTC
>many|TRBJ1-4|TRBV11-2|TRBD1
CASSLGRDSVFEKLFF
TGTGCCAGCAGCTTGGGACGGGACAGCGTGTTTGAAAAACTGTTTTTT
>few|TRBJ2-7|TRBV9|TRBD2
CASSISGGPYEQYF
TGTGCCAGCAGCATAAGCGGGGGCCCCTACGAGCAGTACTTC
>few|TRBJ2-7|TRBV4-2|.
CASSQDLGVEQYF
TGTGCCAGCAGCCAAGATTTGGGGGTAGAGCAGTACTTC
>few|TRBJ2-1|TRBV12-3/TRBV12-4|TRBD2
CASTMSGGHLYNEQFF
TGTGCCAGCACTATGAGCGGGGGACACCTCTACAATGAGCAGTTCTTC
>many|TRBJ2-7|TRBV28|TRBD2
CASTIAGTTYEQYF
TGTGCCAGCACCATAGCGGGGACAACCTACGAGCAGTACTTC
>many|TRBJ1-2|TRBV6-1|TRBD1
CASSQGQQLYGYTF
TGTGCCAGCAGCCAGGGACAGCAACTCTATGGCTACACCTTC
>few|TRBJ1-5|TRBV10-3|.
CAISEIGREDFNQPQHF
TGTGCCATCAGTGAGATCGGAAGGGAGGATTTCAATCAGCCCCAGCATTTT
>many|TRBJ1-2|TRBV11-2|TRBD1
CASSESTGSYGYTF
TGTGCCAGCAGCGAATCGACAGGGAGCTATGGCTACACCTTC
>many|TRBJ1-2|TRBV12-3/TRBV12-4|.
CASSPNNYGYTF
TGTGCCAGCAGTCCGAATAACTATGGCTACACCTTC
>many|TRBJ2-7|TRBV12-3/TRBV12-4|.
CASRDDAYEQYF
TGTGCCAGCCGGGACGACGCCTACGAGCAGTACTTC
>.|TRBJ2-2|TRBV20-1|.
CSARDPTSPTNTGELFF
TGCAGTGCTAGAGATCCCACTAGCCCTACGAACACCGGGGAGCTGTTTTTT
>.|TRBJ2-7|TRBV3-1|TRBD2
CASSQDGLAHEQYF
TGTGCCAGCAGCCAAGATGGACTAGCCCACGAGCAGTACTTC
>.|TRBJ2-1|TRBV7-9|TRBD2
CASSWARGTSGGDHNEQFF
TGTGCCAGCAGCTGGGCCCGAGGGACTAGCGGGGGGGACCACAATGAGCAGTTCTTC
>many|TRBJ2-1|TRBV24-1|TRBD2
CATSDSPGLAGAGEQFF
TGTGCCACCAGTGATTCGCCCGGACTAGCGGGAGCAGGTGAGCAGTTCTTC
>few|TRBJ2-5|TRBV13|TRBD1
CASSLGRKVGRGRETQYF
TGTGCCAGCAGCTTAGGGAGGAAGGTGGGCAGGGGGCGAGAGACCCAGTACTTC
>.|TRBJ2-1|TRBV3-1|TRBD2
CASAQLAGRISYNEQFF
TGTGCCAGCGCCCAACTAGCGGGTAGAATCTCCTACAATGAGCAGTTCTTC
>.|TRBJ2-7|TRBV29-1|.
CSVTIQAYEQYF
TGCAGCGTTACCATACAGGCGTACGAGCAGTACTTC
>.|TRBJ2-2|TRBV12-3/TRBV12-4|.
CASRGTGELFF
TGTGCCAGCCGAGGGACCGGGGAGCTGTTTTTT
>.|TRBJ1-2|TRBV9|.
CASSPTPAALYGYTF
TGTGCCAGCAGCCCGACCCCGGCAGCACTCTATGGCTACACCTTC
>many|TRBJ2-1|TRBV7-9|TRBD2
CASLLAGGYNEQFF
TGTGCCAGCCTCCTAGCGGGAGGGTACAATGAGCAGTTCTTC
>many|TRBJ2-7|TRBV28|.
CASSPPRGFGYEQYF
TGTGCCAGCAGTCCACCGAGGGGGTTCGGCTACGAGCAGTACTTC
>.|TRBJ2-2|TRBV9|.
CASSGPGGPNTGELFF
TGTGCCAGCAGCGGACCCGGGGGACCGAACACCGGGGAGCTGTTTTTT
>many|TRBJ2-2|TRBV18|.
CASSPDRTGELFF
TGTGCCAGCTCACCAGACAGGACCGGGGAGCTGTTTTTT
>many|TRBJ2-3|TRBV27|TRBD1
CASMRARQGGFGDTQYF
TGTGCCAGCATGAGAGCGCGACAGGGGGGATTTGGAGATACGCAGTATTTT
>many|TRBJ1-1|TRBV2|.
CASSEETVYTEAFF
TGTGCCAGCAGTGAAGAGACGGTTTACACTGAAGCTTTCTTT
>many|TRBJ2-5|TRBV5-5|.
CASSLVRQRDRETQYF
TGTGCCAGCAGCTTGGTAAGACAGCGAGACAGAGAGACCCAGTACTTC
>many|TRBJ2-1|TRBV28|.
CASSLTGEVNEQFF
TGTGCCAGCAGTTTAACAGGGGAGGTTAATGAGCAGTTCTTC
>many|TRBJ2-1|TRBV20-1|.
CSARGPLAYEQFF
TGCAGTGCTAGGGGCCCCCTAGCTTATGAGCAGTTCTTC
>many|TRBJ2-4|TRBV6-1|TRBD1
CASRRRTGVAKNIQYF
TGTGCCAGCAGACGACGGACAGGAGTAGCCAAAAACATTCAGTACTTC
>many|TRBJ1-1|TRBV2|.
CASSDQGLMNTEAFF
TGTGCCAGCAGTGATCAGGGGCTAATGAACACTGAAGCTTTCTTT
>many|TRBJ2-5|TRBV12-3/TRBV12-4|TRBD1
CASSLVTGGGETQYF
TGTGCCAGCAGTTTAGTGACAGGGGGAGGAGAGACCCAGTACTTC
>many|TRBJ2-3|TRBV5-1|.
CASSLAAEAWSDTQYF
TGCGCCAGCAGCTTGGCGGCAGAGGCTTGGTCAGATACGCAGTATTTT
>few|TRBJ2-7|TRBV4-1|TRBD1
CASSQEPGQGAFEQYF
TGCGCCAGCAGCCAAGAACCAGGACAGGGGGCTTTCGAGCAGTACTTC
>many|TRBJ2-7|TRBV7-3|TRBD2
CASSMTSGSGSEQYF
TGTGCCAGCAGCATGACTAGCGGGAGTGGATCTGAGCAGTACTTC
>many|TRBJ1-4|TRBV7-9|.
CASSWDHGDEKLFF
TGTGCCAGCAGCTGGGACCACGGGGATGAAAAACTGTTTTTT